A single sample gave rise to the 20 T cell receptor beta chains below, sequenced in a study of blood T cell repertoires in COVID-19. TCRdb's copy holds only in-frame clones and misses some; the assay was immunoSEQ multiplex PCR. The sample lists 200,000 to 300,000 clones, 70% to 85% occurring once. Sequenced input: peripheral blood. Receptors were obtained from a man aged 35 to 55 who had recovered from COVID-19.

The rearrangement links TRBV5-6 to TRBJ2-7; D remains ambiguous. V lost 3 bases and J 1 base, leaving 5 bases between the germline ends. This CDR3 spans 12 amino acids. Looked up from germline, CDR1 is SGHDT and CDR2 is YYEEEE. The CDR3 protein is CASSSNSYEQYF. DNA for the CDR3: TGTGCCAGCAGCTCAAATTCCTACGAGCAGTACTTC.

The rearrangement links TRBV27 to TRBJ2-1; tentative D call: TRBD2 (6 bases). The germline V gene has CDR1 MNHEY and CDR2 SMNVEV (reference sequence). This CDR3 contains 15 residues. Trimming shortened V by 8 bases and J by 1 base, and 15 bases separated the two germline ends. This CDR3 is CASGPEGWSYNEQFF. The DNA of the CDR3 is TGTGCCAGCGGCCCGGAGGGATGGTCCTACAATGAGCAGTTCTTC.

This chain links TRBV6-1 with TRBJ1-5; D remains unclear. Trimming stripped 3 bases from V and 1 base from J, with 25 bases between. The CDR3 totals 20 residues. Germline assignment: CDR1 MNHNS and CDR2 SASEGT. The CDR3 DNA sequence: TGTGCCAGCAGTGAGGGAGCAGACCCGAAGAAGGGATACAGCAATCAGCCCCAGCATTTT. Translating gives CASSEGADPKKGYSNQPQHF.

CDR3: CASSFPRNTEAFF. In DNA form, the CDR3 reads TGTGCCAGCAGTTTTCCTCGGAACACTGAAGCTTTCTTT. V usage is TRBV28 and J usage is TRBJ1-1, with D uncertain. CDR3 length equals 13 residues. The V end was cut by 3 bases, the J end by 1 base, with 6 bases between. CDR1 and CDR2 (germline): MDHEN, SYDVKM.

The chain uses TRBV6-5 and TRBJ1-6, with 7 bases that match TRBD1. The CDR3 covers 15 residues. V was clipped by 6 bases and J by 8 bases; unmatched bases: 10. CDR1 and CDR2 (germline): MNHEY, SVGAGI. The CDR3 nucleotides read TGTGCCAGCAGCCAGACAGGGCTTATGGATTCACCCCTCCACTTT. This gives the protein CASSQTGLMDSPLHF.

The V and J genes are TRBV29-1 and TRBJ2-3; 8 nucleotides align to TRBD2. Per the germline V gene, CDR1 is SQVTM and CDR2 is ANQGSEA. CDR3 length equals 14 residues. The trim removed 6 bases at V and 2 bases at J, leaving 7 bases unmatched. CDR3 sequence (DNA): TGCAGCGTGGGGCACGGGGGGGCCACAGATACGCAGTATTTT. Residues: CSVGHGGATDTQYF.

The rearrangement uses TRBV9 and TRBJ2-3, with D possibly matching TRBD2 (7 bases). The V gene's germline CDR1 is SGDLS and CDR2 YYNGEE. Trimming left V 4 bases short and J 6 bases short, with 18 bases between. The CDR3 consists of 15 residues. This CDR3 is CASSPGGRKQDTQYF. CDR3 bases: TGTGCCAGCAGCCCGGGGGGCCGTAAACAGGATACGCAGTATTTT.

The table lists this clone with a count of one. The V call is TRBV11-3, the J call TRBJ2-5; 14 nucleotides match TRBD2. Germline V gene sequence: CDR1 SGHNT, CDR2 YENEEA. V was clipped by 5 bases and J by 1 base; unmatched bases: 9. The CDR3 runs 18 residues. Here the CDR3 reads CASSPGRGTSGSQETQYF. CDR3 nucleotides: TGTGCCAGCAGCCCAGGCCGAGGGACTAGCGGGAGCCAAGAGACCCAGTACTTC.

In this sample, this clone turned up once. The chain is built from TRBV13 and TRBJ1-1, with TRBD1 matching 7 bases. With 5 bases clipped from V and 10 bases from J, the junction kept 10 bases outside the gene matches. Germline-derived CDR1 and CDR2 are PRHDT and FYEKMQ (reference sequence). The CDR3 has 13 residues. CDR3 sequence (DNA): TGTGCCAGCAGCCTTGGGGACAGCCCCAGAGCTTTCTTT. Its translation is CASSLGDSPRAFF.

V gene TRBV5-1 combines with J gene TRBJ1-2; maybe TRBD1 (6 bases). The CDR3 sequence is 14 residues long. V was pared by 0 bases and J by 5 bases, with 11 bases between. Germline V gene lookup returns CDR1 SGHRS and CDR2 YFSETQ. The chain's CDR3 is CASSLAGQNYGYTF. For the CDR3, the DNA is TGCGCCAGCAGCTTGGCCGGACAGAATTATGGCTACACCTTC.

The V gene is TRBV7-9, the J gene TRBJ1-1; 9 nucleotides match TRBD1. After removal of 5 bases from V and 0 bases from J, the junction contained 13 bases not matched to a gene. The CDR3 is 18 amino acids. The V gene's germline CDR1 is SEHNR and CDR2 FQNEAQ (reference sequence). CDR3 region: CASSRNRGRLRMNTEAFF. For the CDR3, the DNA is TGTGCCAGCAGCAGAAACAGGGGGCGCCTTAGGATGAACACTGAAGCTTTCTTT.

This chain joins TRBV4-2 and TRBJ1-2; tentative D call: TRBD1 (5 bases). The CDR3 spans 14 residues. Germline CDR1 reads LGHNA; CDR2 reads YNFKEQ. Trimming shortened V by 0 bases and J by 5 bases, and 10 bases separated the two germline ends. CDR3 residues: CASSQDRGGYGYTF. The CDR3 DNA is TGTGCCAGCAGCCAAGATCGTGGGGGGTATGGCTACACCTTC.

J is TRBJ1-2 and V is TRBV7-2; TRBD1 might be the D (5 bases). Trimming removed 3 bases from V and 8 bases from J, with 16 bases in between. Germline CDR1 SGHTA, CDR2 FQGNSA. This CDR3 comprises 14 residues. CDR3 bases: TGTGCCAGCAGCTTCGGTTTGGGGGACTCCGGCTACACCTTC. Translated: CASSFGLGDSGYTF.

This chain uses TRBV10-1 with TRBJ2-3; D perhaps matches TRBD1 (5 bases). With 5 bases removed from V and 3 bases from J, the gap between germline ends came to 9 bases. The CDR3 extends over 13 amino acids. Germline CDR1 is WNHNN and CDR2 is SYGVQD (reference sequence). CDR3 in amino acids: CASSNRQTDTQYF. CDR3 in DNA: TGCGCCAGCAGTAACCGACAGACAGATACGCAGTATTTT.

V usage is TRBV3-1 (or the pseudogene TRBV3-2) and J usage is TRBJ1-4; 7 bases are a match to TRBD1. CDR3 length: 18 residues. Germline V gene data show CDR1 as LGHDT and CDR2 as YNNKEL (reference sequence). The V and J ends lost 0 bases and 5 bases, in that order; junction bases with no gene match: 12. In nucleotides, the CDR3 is TGTGCCAGCAGCCAAGATTCCGGCAGGGGGAAACCAAATGAAAAACTGTTTTTT. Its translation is CASSQDSGRGKPNEKLFF.

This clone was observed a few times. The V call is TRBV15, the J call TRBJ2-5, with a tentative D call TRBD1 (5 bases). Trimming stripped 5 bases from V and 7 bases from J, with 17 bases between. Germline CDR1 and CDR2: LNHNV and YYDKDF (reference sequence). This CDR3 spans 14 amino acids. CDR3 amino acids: CATSVRTTARTQYF. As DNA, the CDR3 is TGTGCCACCAGCGTTAGGACAACCGCGAGGACCCAGTACTTC.

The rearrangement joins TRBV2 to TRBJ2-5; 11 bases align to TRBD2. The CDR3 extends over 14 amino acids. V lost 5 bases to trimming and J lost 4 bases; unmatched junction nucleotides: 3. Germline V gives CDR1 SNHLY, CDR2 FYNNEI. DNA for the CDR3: TGTGCCAGCAGTCTCCTAGCGGGAGGAGAGACCCAGTACTTC. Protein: CASSLLAGGETQYF.

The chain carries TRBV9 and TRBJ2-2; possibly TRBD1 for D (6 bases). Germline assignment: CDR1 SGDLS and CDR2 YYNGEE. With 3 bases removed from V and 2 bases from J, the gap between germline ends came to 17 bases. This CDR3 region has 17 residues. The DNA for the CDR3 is TGTGCCAGCAGCGCTAGACAGGCCCTACAAAACACCGGGGAGCTGTTTTTT. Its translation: CASSARQALQNTGELFF. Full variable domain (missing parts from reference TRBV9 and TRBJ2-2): DSGVTQTPKHLITATGQRVTLRCSPRSGDLSVYWYQQSLDQGLQFLIQYYNGEERAKGNILERFSAQQFPDLHSELNLSSLELGDSALYFCASSARQALQNTGELFFGEGSRLTVL.

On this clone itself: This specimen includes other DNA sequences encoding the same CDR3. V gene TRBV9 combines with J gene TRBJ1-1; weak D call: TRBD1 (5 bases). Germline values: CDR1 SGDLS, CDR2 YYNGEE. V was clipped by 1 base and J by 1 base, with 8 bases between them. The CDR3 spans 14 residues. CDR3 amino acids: CASSVTGGNTEAFF. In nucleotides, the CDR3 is TGTGCCAGCAGCGTAACGGGGGGGAACACTGAAGCTTTCTTT.

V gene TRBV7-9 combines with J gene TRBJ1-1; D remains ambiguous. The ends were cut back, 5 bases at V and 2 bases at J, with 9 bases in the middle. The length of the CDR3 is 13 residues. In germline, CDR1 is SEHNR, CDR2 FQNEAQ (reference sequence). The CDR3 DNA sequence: TGTGCCAGCAGCAACATCCCCAACACTGAAGCTTTCTTT. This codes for CASSNIPNTEAFF.